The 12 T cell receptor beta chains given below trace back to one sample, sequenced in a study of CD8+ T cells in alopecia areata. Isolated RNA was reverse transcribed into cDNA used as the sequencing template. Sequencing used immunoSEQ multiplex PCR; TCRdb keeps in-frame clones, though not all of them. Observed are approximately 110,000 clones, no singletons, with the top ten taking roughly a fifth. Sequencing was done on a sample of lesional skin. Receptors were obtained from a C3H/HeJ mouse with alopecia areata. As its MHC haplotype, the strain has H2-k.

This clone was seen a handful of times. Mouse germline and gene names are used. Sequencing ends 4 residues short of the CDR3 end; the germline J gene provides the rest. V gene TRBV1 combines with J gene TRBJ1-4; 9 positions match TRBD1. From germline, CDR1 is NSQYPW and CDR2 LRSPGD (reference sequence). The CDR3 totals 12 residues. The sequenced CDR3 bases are TGCACCTGCGGGACAGGGACCGAA. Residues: CTCGTGTE. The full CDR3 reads CTCGTGTERLFF.

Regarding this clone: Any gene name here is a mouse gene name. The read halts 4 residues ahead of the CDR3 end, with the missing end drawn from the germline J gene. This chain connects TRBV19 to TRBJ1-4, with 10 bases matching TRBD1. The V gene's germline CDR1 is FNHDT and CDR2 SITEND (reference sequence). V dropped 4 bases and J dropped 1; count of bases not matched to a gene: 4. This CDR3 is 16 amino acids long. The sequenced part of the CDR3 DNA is TGTGCCAGCAGTTTCGGGACAGGGGATTCCAACGAA. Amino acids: CASSFGTGDSNE. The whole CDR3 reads CASSFGTGDSNERLFF.

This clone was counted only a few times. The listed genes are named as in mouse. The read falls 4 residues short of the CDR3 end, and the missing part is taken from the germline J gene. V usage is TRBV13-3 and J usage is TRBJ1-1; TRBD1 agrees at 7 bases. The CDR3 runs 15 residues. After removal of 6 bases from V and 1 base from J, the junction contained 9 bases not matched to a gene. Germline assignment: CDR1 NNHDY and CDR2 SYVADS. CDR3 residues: CASTEPGQPNTEVFF. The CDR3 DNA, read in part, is TGTGCCAGCACCGAACCGGGACAGCCGAACACA.

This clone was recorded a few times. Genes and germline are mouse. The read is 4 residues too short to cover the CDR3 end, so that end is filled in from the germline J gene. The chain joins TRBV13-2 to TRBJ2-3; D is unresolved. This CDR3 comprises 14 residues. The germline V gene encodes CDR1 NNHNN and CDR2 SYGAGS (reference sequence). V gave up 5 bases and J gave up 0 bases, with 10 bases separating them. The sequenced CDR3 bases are TGTGCCAGCGGGGTGCATACTAGTGCAGAA. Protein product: CASGVHTSAE. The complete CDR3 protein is CASGVHTSAETLYF.

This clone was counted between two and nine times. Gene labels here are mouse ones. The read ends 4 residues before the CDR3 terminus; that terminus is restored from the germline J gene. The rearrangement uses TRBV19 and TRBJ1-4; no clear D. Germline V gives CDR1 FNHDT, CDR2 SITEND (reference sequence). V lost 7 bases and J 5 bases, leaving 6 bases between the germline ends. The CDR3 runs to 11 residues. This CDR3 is CASARNERLFF. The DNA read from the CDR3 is TGTGCCAGCGCCAGAAACGAA.

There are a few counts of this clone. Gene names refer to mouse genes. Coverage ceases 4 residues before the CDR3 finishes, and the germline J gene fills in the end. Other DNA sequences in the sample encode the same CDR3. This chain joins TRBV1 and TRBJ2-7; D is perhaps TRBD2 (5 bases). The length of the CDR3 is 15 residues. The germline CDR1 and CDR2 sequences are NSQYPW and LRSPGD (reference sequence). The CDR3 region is CTCSADLGGGYEQYF. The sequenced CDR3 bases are TGCACCTGCAGTGCAGATCTGGGAGGAGGGTAT.

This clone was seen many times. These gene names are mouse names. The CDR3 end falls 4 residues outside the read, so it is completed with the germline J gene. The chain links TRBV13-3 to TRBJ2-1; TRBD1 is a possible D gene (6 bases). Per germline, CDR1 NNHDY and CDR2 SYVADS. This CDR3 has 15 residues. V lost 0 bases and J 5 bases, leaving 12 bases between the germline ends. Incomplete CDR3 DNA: TGTGCCAGCAGTGATGCGGGCAGGGGAAATGCT. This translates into CASSDAGRGNA. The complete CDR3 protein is CASSDAGRGNAEQFF.

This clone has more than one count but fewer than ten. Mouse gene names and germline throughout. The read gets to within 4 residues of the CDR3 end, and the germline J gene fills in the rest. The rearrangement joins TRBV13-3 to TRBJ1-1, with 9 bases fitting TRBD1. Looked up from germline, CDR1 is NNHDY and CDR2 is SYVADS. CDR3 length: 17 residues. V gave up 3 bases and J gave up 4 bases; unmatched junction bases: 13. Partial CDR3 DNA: TGTGCCAGCAGTGCCGACGACAGGGGGGAAAGAGGCACA. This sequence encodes CASSADDRGERGT. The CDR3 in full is CASSADDRGERGTEVFF.

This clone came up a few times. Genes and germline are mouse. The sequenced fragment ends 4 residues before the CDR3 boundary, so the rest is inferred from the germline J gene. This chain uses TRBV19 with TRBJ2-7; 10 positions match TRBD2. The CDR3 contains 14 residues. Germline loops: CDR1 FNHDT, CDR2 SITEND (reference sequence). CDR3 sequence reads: CASSMGWGGDEQYF. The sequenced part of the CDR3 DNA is TGTGCCAGCAGTATGGGCTGGGGGGGCGAT.

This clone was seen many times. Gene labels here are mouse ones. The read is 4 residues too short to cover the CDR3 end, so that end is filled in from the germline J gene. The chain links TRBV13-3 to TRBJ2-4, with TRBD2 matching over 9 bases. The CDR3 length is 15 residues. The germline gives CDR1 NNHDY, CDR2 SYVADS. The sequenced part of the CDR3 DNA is TGTGCCAGCAGTGATGGGGACTGGGCAAGAAAC. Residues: CASSDGDWARN. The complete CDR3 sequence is CASSDGDWARNTLYF. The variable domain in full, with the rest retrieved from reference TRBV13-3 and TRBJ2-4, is EAAVTQSPRSKVAVTGGKVTLSCHQTNNHDYMYWYRQDTGHGLRLIHYSYVADSTEKGDIPDGYKASRPSQENFSLILELASLSQTAVYFCASSDGDWARNTLYFGAGTRLSVL.

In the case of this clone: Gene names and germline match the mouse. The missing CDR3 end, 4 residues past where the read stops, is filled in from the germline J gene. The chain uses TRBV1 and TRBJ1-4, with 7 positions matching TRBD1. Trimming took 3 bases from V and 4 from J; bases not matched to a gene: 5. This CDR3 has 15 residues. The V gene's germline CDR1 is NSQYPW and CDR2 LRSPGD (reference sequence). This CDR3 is CTCSAVTGFNERLFF. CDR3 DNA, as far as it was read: TGCACCTGCAGTGCGGTGACAGGGTTCAACGAA.

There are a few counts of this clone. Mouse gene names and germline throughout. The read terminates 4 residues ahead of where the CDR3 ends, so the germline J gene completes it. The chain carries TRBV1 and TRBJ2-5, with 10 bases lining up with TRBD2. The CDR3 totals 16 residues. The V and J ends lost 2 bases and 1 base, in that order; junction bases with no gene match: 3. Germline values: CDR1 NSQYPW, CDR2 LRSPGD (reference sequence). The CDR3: CTCSASDWGDQDTQYF. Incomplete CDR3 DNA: TGCACCTGCAGTGCATCCGACTGGGGGGACCAAGAC.